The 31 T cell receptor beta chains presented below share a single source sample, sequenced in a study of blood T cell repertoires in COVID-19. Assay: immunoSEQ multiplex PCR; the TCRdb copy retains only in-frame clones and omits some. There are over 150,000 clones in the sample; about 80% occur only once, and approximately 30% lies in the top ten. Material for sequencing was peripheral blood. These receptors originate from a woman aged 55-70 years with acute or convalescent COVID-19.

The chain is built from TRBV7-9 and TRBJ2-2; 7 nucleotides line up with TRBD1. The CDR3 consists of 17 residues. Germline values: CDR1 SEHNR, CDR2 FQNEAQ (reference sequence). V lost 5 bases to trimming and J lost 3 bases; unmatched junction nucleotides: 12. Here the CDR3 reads CASSPRAGQGDTGELFF. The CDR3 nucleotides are TGTGCCAGCAGCCCTCGTGCCGGCCAGGGGGACACCGGGGAGCTGTTTTTT.

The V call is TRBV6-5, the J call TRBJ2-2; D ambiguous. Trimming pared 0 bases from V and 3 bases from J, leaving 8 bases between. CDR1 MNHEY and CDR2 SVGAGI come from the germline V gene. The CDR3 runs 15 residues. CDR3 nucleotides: TGTGCCAGCAGTTACTCACCTGGGCACACCGGGGAGCTGTTTTTT. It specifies CASSYSPGHTGELFF.

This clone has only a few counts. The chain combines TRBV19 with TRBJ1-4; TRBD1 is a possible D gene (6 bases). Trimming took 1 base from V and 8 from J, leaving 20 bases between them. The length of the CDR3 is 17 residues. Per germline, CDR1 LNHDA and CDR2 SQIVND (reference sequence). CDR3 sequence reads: CASSIVGGAPLKEKLFF. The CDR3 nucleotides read TGTGCCAGTAGTATAGTTGGGGGGGCCCCCCTCAAGGAAAAACTGTTTTTT.

The chain's CDR3 is CASSPDRGGEKLFF. The CDR3 DNA is TGCGCCAGCAGCCCCGACAGGGGTGGTGAAAAACTGTTTTTT. The rearrangement joins TRBV5-1 to TRBJ1-4, with TRBD1 identical over 8 bases. V lost 4 bases to trimming and J lost 7 bases; unmatched junction nucleotides: 6. This CDR3 comprises 14 residues. Germline V gives CDR1 SGHRS, CDR2 YFSETQ.

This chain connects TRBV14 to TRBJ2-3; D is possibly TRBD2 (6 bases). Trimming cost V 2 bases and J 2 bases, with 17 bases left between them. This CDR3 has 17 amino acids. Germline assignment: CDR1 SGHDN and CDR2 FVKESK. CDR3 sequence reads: CASSQRRGSGSTDTQYF. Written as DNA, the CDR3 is TGTGCCAGCAGCCAACGTCGCGGAAGCGGGTCCACAGATACGCAGTATTTT. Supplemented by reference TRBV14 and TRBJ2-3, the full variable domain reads EAGVTQFPSHSVIEKGQTVTLRCDPISGHDNLYWYRRVMGKEIKFLLHFVKESKQDESGMPNNRFLAERTGGTYSTLKVQPAELEDSGVYFCASSQRRGSGSTDTQYFGPGTRLTVL.

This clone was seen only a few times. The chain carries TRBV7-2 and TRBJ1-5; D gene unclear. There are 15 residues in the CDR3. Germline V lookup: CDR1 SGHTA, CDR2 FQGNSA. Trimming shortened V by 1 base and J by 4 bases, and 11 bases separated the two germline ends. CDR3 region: CASSLGRDRNQPQHF. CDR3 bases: TGTGCCAGCAGCTTAGGGAGGGATAGGAATCAGCCCCAGCATTTT.

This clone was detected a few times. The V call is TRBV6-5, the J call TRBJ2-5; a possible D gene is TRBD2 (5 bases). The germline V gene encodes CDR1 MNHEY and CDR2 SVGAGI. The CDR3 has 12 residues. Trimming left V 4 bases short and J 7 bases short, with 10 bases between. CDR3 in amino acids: CASSSDGGTQYF. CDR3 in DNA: TGTGCCAGCAGTTCGGATGGAGGGACCCAGTACTTC.

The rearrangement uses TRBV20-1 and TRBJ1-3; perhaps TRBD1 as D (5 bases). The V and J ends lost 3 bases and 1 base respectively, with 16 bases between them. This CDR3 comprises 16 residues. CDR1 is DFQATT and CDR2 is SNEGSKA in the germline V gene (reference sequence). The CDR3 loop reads CSASMAGPGSGNTIYF. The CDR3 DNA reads TGCAGTGCTAGTATGGCAGGCCCAGGGTCTGGAAACACCATATATTTT.

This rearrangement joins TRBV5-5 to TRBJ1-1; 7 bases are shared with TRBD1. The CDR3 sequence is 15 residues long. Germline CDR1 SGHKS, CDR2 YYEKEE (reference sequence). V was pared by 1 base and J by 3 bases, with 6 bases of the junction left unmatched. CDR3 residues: CASSLYRGLDTEAFF. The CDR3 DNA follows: TGTGCCAGCAGCTTGTACAGGGGACTCGACACTGAAGCTTTCTTT.

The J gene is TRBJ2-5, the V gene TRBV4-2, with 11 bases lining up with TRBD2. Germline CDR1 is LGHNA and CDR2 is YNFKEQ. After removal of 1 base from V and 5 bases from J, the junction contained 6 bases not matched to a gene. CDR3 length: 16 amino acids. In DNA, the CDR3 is TGTGCCAGCAGCCAAGCCCAAGGACTAGCGGGCGAGACCCAGTACTTC. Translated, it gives CASSQAQGLAGETQYF.

CDR3: CASSDTLSNQPQHF. The CDR3 DNA reads as TGTGCCAGCAGTGACACTCTTAGCAATCAGCCCCAGCATTTT. The chain carries TRBV2 and TRBJ1-5; D gene uncertain. The CDR3 sequence is 14 residues long. V gave up 3 bases and J gave up 0 bases, with 6 bases separating them. Germline V gives CDR1 SNHLY, CDR2 FYNNEI.

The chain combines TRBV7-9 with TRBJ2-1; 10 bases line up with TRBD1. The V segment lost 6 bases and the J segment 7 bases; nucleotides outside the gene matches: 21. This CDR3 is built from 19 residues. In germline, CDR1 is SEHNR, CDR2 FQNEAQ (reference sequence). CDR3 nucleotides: TGTGCCAGCAGTCGTTTGACAGGGGGCGTCTTTAAACGGGCAAATGAGCAGTTCTTC. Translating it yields CASSRLTGGVFKRANEQFF.

The chain's CDR3 is CASSRVFPYSNQPQHF. In nucleotides, the CDR3 is TGTGCCAGTAGTCGGGTCTTTCCCTATAGCAATCAGCCCCAGCATTTT. The chain uses TRBV19 and TRBJ1-5; D remains ambiguous. Trimming pared 5 bases from V and 0 bases from J, leaving 14 bases between. The CDR3 is made up of 16 amino acids. Germline CDR1 reads LNHDA; CDR2 reads SQIVND (reference sequence).

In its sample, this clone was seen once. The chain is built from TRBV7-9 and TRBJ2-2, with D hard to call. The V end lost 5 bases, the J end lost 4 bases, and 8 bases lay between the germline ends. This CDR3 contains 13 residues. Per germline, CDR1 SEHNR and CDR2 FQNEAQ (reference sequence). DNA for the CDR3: TGTGCCAGCAGCCAAGATAGCACCGGGGAGCTGTTTTTT. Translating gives CASSQDSTGELFF.

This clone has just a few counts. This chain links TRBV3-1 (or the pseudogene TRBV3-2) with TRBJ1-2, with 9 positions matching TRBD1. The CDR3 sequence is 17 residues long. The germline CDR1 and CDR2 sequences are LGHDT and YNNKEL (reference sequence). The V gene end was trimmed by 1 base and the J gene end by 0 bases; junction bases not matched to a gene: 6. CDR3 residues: CASSQAPGTGTNYGYTF. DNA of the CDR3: TGTGCCAGCAGCCAAGCTCCTGGGACAGGGACTAACTATGGCTACACCTTC.

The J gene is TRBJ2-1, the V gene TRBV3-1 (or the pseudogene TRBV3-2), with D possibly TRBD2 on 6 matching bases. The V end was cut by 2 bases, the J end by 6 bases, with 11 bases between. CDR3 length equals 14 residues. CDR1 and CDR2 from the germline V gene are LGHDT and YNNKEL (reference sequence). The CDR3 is CASSQRTKSNEQFF. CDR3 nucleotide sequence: TGTGCCAGCAGCCAACGGACTAAATCCAATGAGCAGTTCTTC.

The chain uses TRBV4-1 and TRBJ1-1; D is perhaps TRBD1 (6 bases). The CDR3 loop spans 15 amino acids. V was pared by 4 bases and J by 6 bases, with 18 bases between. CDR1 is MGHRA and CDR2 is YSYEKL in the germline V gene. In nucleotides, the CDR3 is TGCGCCAGCAGCCCCGATATTTGGGGGCGGGCTGAAGCTTTCTTT. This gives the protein CASSPDIWGRAEAFF.

This CDR3 is CASSQDEDSTDTQYF. The CDR3 DNA reads as TGTGCCAGCAGCCAAGATGAGGACTCCACAGATACGCAGTATTTT. The V call is TRBV3-1 (or the pseudogene TRBV3-2), the J call TRBJ2-3, with a possible D match to TRBD2 (5 bases). The CDR3 sequence is 15 residues long. CDR1 is LGHDT and CDR2 is YNNKEL in the germline V gene (reference sequence). Trimming cost V 0 bases and J 2 bases, with 9 bases left between them.

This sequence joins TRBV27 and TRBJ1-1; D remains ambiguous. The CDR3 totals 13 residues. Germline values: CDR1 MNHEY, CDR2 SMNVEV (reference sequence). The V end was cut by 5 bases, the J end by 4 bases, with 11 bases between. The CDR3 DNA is TGTGCCAGCAGTATACTAAAGTCCACTGAAGCTTTCTTT. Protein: CASSILKSTEAFF.

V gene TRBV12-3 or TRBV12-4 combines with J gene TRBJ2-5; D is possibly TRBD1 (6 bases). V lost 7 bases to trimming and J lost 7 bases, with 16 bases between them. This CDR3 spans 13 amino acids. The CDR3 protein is CASTGTGKGTQYF. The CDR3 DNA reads TGTGCCAGCACAGGAACAGGGAAGGGGACCCAGTACTTC.

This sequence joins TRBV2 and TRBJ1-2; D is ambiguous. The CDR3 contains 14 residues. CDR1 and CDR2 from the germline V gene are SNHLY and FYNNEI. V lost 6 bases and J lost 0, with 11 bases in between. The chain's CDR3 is CASRSGQANYGYTF. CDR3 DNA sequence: TGTGCCAGCAGGTCAGGTCAAGCTAACTATGGCTACACCTTC.

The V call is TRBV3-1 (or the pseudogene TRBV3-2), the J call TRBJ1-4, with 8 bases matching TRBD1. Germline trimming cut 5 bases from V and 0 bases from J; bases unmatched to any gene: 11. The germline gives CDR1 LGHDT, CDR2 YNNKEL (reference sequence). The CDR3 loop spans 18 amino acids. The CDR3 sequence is CASSAAGTGHPTNEKLFF. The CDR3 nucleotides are TGTGCCAGCAGCGCTGCCGGGACAGGCCACCCAACTAATGAAAAACTGTTTTTT.

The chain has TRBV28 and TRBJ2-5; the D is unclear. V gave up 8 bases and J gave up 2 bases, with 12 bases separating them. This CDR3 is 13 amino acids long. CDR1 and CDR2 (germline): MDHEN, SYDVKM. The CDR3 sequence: CASQMTLQETQYF. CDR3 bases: TGTGCCAGCCAAATGACTCTTCAAGAGACCCAGTACTTC.

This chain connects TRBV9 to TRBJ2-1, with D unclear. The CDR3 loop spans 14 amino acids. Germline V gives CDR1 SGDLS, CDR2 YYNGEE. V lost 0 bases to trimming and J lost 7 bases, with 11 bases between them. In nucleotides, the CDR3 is TGTGCCAGCAGCGTAGTGTGGGCCGGTAATGAGCAGTTCTTC. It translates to CASSVVWAGNEQFF.

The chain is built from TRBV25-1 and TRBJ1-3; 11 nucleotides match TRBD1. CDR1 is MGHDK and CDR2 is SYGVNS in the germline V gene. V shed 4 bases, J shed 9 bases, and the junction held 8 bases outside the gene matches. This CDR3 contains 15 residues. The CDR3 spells CASSATGTGGGTIYF. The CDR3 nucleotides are TGTGCCAGCAGTGCCACCGGGACAGGGGGAGGCACCATATATTTT.

The chain's CDR3 is CASSLESRSTDTQYF. The CDR3 coding sequence is TGTGCCAGCAGCTTGGAATCTCGTAGCACAGATACGCAGTATTTT. The J gene is TRBJ2-3, the V gene TRBV5-4, with no clear D. Trimming pared 0 bases from V and 0 bases from J, leaving 8 bases between. Germline CDR1 reads SGHNT; CDR2 reads YYREEE (reference sequence). The CDR3 is 15 amino acids.

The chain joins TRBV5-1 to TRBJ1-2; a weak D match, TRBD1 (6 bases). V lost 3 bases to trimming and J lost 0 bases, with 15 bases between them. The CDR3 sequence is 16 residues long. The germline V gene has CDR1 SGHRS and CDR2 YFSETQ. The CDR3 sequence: CASSSATGLANYGYTF. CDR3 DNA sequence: TGCGCCAGCAGCTCAGCCACAGGGTTAGCTAACTATGGCTACACCTTC.

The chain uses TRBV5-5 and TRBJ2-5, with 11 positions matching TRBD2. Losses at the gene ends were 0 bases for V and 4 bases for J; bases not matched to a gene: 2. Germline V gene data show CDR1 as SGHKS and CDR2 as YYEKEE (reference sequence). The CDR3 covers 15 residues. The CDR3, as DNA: TGTGCCAGCAGCTTGGGACTAGCGGGGAGAGAGACCCAGTACTTC. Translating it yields CASSLGLAGRETQYF.

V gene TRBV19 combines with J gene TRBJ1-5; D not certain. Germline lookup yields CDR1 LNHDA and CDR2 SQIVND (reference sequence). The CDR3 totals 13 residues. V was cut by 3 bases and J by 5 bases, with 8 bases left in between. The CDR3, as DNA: TGTGCCAGTAGTATGCTAGGTGATCAGCCCCAGCATTTT. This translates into CASSMLGDQPQHF.

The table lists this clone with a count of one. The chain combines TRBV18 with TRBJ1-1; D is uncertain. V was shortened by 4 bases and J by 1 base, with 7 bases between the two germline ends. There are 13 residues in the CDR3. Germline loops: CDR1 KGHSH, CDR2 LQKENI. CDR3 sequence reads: CASSLSPNTEAFF. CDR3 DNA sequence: TGTGCCAGCTCACTGAGCCCGAACACTGAAGCTTTCTTT.

The CDR3 coding sequence is TGTGCCAGCAGCAAAATTCTGCGGATGAACACTGAAGCTTTCTTT. It yields the protein CASSKILRMNTEAFF. The chain joins TRBV21-1 to TRBJ1-1. TRBV21-1 constitutes a pseudogene. There are 15 residues in the CDR3.